The present entry profiles one T cell receptor (beta chain) with its context. The data were obtained in a study of blood T cells in healthy people across ages. A second roughly 6 to 12 cycle PCR used barcoded and J-beta primers. MiXCR was run by TCRdb on the 5' RACE reads, yielding one entry per CDR3 protein. The sample includes approximately 1,000,000 distinct CDR3 sequences, less than 50% of them seen just once. The authors drew around 11 milliliters of peripheral blood from each donor. Sequencing used blood. This clonotype originated in a woman aged 55 to 70 in good health.

The CDR3 DNA follows: TGCGCCAGTCACAGGGGCGATCTCTACGAGCAGTACTTC. This sequence encodes CASHRGDLYEQYF. V and J are TRBV5-1 and TRBJ2-7, with 7 bases identical to TRBD1. Germline lookup yields CDR1 SGHRS and CDR2 YFSETQ. J lost 3 bases, V lost 8 bases, and 8 bases had no gene match. The CDR3 extends over 13 amino acids.